This is a list of T cell receptor beta chains from one sample in a study of blood T cell repertoires in COVID-19. Profiled with immunoSEQ multiplex PCR; TCRdb holds only in-frame clones, not every one. This table holds about 140,000 clones, 85% to 90% found once. Input material: peripheral blood. The receptors were sampled from an elderly woman with acute or convalescent COVID-19. The CDR3 runs from the conserved cysteine through the conserved F or W. Each record gives: CDR3 DNA, CDR3 protein, D gene, J gene, clone size, CDR3 length, V gene. A D gene is named only where the DNA matches it firmly. Only part of the rows carry a size: once, few, many, or a class if the clone is expanded.

CDR3nt: TGTGCCAGCAGTCTCGGACAGGGTGGAAACACCATATATTTT
CDR3aa: CASSLGQGGNTIYF
d_gene: TRBD1
j_gene: TRBJ1-3
abundance: NA
len: 14
v_gene: TRBV6-5

CDR3nt: TGCGCCAGCACTTTACAGGGCAGCCAAGAGACCCAGTACTTC
CDR3aa: CASTLQGSQETQYF
d_gene: NA
j_gene: TRBJ2-5
abundance: NA
len: 14
v_gene: TRBV5-1

CDR3nt: TGTGCCATCAGTGGTACTGGACAGGCTCTGCACTTC
CDR3aa: CAISGTGQALHF
d_gene: TRBD1
j_gene: TRBJ1-2
abundance: NA
len: 12
v_gene: TRBV10-3

CDR3nt: TGCGCCAGCAGCTTGGTGTCAAGCGGACAAGAGACCCAGTACTTC
CDR3aa: CASSLVSSGQETQYF
d_gene: NA
j_gene: TRBJ2-5
abundance: NA
len: 15
v_gene: TRBV5-1

CDR3nt: TGTGCCACCCGAGGGAGAAAGGGGGCTGCAACTAATGAAAAACTGTTTTTT
CDR3aa: CATRGRKGAATNEKLFF
d_gene: TRBD1
j_gene: TRBJ1-4
abundance: NA
len: 17
v_gene: TRBV19

CDR3nt: TGTGCCAGTAGTATAGGCGGACCGAGACAGGGGGCTAACTATGGCTACACCTTC
CDR3aa: CASSIGGPRQGANYGYTF
d_gene: TRBD1
j_gene: TRBJ1-2
abundance: NA
len: 18
v_gene: TRBV19

CDR3nt: TGTGCCAGCAGCCCCCCGGGTAGGGAGGAAGCTTTCTTT
CDR3aa: CASSPPGREEAFF
d_gene: NA
j_gene: TRBJ1-1
abundance: NA
len: 13
v_gene: TRBV11-3

CDR3nt: TGCAGCGTCTCACAGGGCGCCCTTAGCACAGATACGCAGTATTTT
CDR3aa: CSVSQGALSTDTQYF
d_gene: NA
j_gene: TRBJ2-3
abundance: NA
len: 15
v_gene: TRBV29-1

CDR3nt: TGTGCCAGCAGCTCCCGGACACCGAACACTGAAGCTTTCTTT
CDR3aa: CASSSRTPNTEAFF
d_gene: NA
j_gene: TRBJ1-1
abundance: NA
len: 14
v_gene: TRBV7-9

CDR3nt: TGTGCCAGCAGCGGTGGACAGCCCAATCAGCCCCAGCATTTT
CDR3aa: CASSGGQPNQPQHF
d_gene: NA
j_gene: TRBJ1-5
abundance: NA
len: 14
v_gene: TRBV16

CDR3nt: TGTGCCTGGAGAGGAGCAGGGGCGGCTGAAGCTTTCTTT
CDR3aa: CAWRGAGAAEAFF
d_gene: NA
j_gene: TRBJ1-1
abundance: NA
len: 13
v_gene: TRBV30

CDR3nt: TGTGCCAGCAGCTCGAGGGCTAATGAAAAACTGTTTTTT
CDR3aa: CASSSRANEKLFF
d_gene: NA
j_gene: TRBJ1-4
abundance: NA
len: 13
v_gene: TRBV5-4

CDR3nt: TGTGCCAGCTCACCGGGCAGGAACACCGGGGAGCTGTTTTTT
CDR3aa: CASSPGRNTGELFF
d_gene: NA
j_gene: TRBJ2-2
abundance: NA
len: 14
v_gene: TRBV18

CDR3nt: TGTGCCAGTGTCCAGGGGTCTTCTAATTCACCCCTCCACTTT
CDR3aa: CASVQGSSNSPLHF
d_gene: NA
j_gene: TRBJ1-6
abundance: few
len: 14
v_gene: TRBV6-6

CDR3nt: TGTGCCAGCAGTGAAGCGGCCCAGGGGTGGTTTCGTGGCTATGGCTACACCTTC
CDR3aa: CASSEAAQGWFRGYGYTF
d_gene: NA
j_gene: TRBJ1-2
abundance: few
len: 18
v_gene: TRBV2

CDR3nt: TGTGCCAGTAGCCCAACAGGGAACTATGGCTACACCTTC
CDR3aa: CASSPTGNYGYTF
d_gene: NA
j_gene: TRBJ1-2
abundance: NA
len: 13
v_gene: TRBV19

CDR3nt: TGCGCCAGCGGACCCTTAGCGGGGGGGAACCCTGGGGAGCAGTTCTTC
CDR3aa: CASGPLAGGNPGEQFF
d_gene: TRBD2
j_gene: TRBJ2-1
abundance: NA
len: 16
v_gene: TRBV5-1

CDR3nt: TGTGCCAGCAGCGTAGTAGGACAGGGGTTTGGCTACGAGCAGTACTTC
CDR3aa: CASSVVGQGFGYEQYF
d_gene: TRBD1
j_gene: TRBJ2-7
abundance: NA
len: 16
v_gene: TRBV9

CDR3nt: TGTGCCAGCAGTCCGACAGGGTATGGCTACACCTTC
CDR3aa: CASSPTGYGYTF
d_gene: TRBD1
j_gene: TRBJ1-2
abundance: NA
len: 12
v_gene: TRBV27

CDR3nt: TGTGCCAGCTCACCTGAGACAGGGCAATATGGCTACACCTTC
CDR3aa: CASSPETGQYGYTF
d_gene: TRBD1
j_gene: TRBJ1-2
abundance: NA
len: 14
v_gene: TRBV18

CDR3nt: TGCGCCAGCAGCTTACAGCATGGAAACACCATATATTTT
CDR3aa: CASSLQHGNTIYF
d_gene: NA
j_gene: TRBJ1-3
abundance: NA
len: 13
v_gene: TRBV5-1

CDR3nt: TGTGCCAGCAGCGAGGGACTGAGCACAGATACGCAGTATTTT
CDR3aa: CASSEGLSTDTQYF
d_gene: NA
j_gene: TRBJ2-3
abundance: NA
len: 14
v_gene: TRBV7-3

CDR3nt: TGCGCCAGCAGCTTTCGGGAAGGTAATTCACCCCTCCACTTT
CDR3aa: CASSFREGNSPLHF
d_gene: NA
j_gene: TRBJ1-6
abundance: NA
len: 14
v_gene: TRBV5-1

CDR3nt: TGTGCCAGCAGCGTCTCAGACAGGAGGCATGGGGGGGAGCTGTTTTTT
CDR3aa: CASSVSDRRHGGELFF
d_gene: NA
j_gene: TRBJ2-2
abundance: once
len: 16
v_gene: TRBV9

CDR3nt: TGTGCCAGCAGCTTGGGGGGGGGAACGAATGAAAAACTGTTTTTT
CDR3aa: CASSLGGGTNEKLFF
d_gene: NA
j_gene: TRBJ1-4
abundance: NA
len: 15
v_gene: TRBV5-4

CDR3nt: TGTGCCAGCACCCGGGGACAGGCGAACTCCTATGGCTACACCTTC
CDR3aa: CASTRGQANSYGYTF
d_gene: TRBD1
j_gene: TRBJ1-2
abundance: NA
len: 15
v_gene: TRBV6-5

CDR3nt: TGTGCCAGCAGCCAGATCACGGAGCGGTCACCCCTCCACTTT
CDR3aa: CASSQITERSPLHF
d_gene: NA
j_gene: TRBJ1-6
abundance: NA
len: 14
v_gene: TRBV4-2

CDR3nt: TGTGCCAGCAGCTTAGGCGGGGGGGCTTCGAGAAGGGAGCAGTTCTTC
CDR3aa: CASSLGGGASRREQFF
d_gene: TRBD2
j_gene: TRBJ2-1
abundance: NA
len: 16
v_gene: TRBV5-6

CDR3nt: TGTGCCAGTTGTTACAGGGAAAATCAGCCCCAGCATTTT
CDR3aa: CASCYRENQPQHF
d_gene: NA
j_gene: TRBJ1-5
abundance: few
len: 13
v_gene: TRBV19

CDR3nt: TGTGCCAGCAGTGGACAGCTCAACACCGGGGAGCTGTTTTTT
CDR3aa: CASSGQLNTGELFF
d_gene: NA
j_gene: TRBJ2-2
abundance: NA
len: 14
v_gene: TRBV2

CDR3nt: TGTGCCAGCAGCCAAGCGGGGTTAGAGACCCAGTACTTC
CDR3aa: CASSQAGLETQYF
d_gene: NA
j_gene: TRBJ2-5
abundance: NA
len: 13
v_gene: TRBV3-1/TRBV3-2

CDR3nt: TGTGCCAGCAGCTTAGCTTTGGGACTGAGCTCCTACAATGAGCAGTTCTTC
CDR3aa: CASSLALGLSSYNEQFF
d_gene: NA
j_gene: TRBJ2-1
abundance: NA
len: 17
v_gene: TRBV7-8

CDR3nt: TGTGCCAGCAGCCAGTCCCGCGGGGGGCCCACAGATACGCAGTATTTT
CDR3aa: CASSQSRGGPTDTQYF
d_gene: TRBD2
j_gene: TRBJ2-3
abundance: NA
len: 16
v_gene: TRBV4-2

CDR3nt: TGCGCCAGCAGCTTGAGAGCGGGGGATCAAGAGACCCAGTACTTC
CDR3aa: CASSLRAGDQETQYF
d_gene: TRBD2
j_gene: TRBJ2-5
abundance: once
len: 15
v_gene: TRBV5-1

CDR3nt: TGCGCCAGCAGCCAAGAGTGGGCTAGGGGAAATGAGCAGTTCTTC
CDR3aa: CASSQEWARGNEQFF
d_gene: NA
j_gene: TRBJ2-1
abundance: NA
len: 15
v_gene: TRBV4-3

CDR3nt: TGTGCCAGCAGTGAAGCCAGGGTTAATTCACCCCTCCACTTT
CDR3aa: CASSEARVNSPLHF
d_gene: NA
j_gene: TRBJ1-6
abundance: medium-sized
len: 14
v_gene: TRBV2

CDR3nt: TGTGCCAGCAGCTTAGAATTGGTTGGGGGGGGCGACTATGGCTACACCTTC
CDR3aa: CASSLELVGGGDYGYTF
d_gene: NA
j_gene: TRBJ1-2
abundance: NA
len: 17
v_gene: TRBV7-2

CDR3nt: TGTGCCAGCAGCGCAGATCACTCCTATAATTCACCCCTCCACTTT
CDR3aa: CASSADHSYNSPLHF
d_gene: NA
j_gene: TRBJ1-6
abundance: NA
len: 15
v_gene: TRBV6-4

CDR3nt: TGTGCCAGCAGTCCCCGGACAGGGGTAAGCAATCAGCCCCAGCATTTT
CDR3aa: CASSPRTGVSNQPQHF
d_gene: TRBD1
j_gene: TRBJ1-5
abundance: NA
len: 16
v_gene: TRBV6-6

CDR3nt: TGTGCCAGCAGTTACCGGGAGACAGCGGGCACTGAAGCTTTCTTT
CDR3aa: CASSYRETAGTEAFF
d_gene: NA
j_gene: TRBJ1-1
abundance: few
len: 15
v_gene: TRBV6-2/TRBV6-3

CDR3nt: TGTGCCAGCAGCTTTGGGGACAGGGGGCCTGAAAAACTGTTTTTT
CDR3aa: CASSFGDRGPEKLFF
d_gene: TRBD1
j_gene: TRBJ1-4
abundance: NA
len: 15
v_gene: TRBV7-9

CDR3nt: TGTGCCACCAGCAGAGCTGCAGGGGAGAATGAGCAGTTCTTC
CDR3aa: CATSRAAGENEQFF
d_gene: NA
j_gene: TRBJ2-1
abundance: NA
len: 14
v_gene: TRBV15

CDR3nt: TGTGCCAGCTCACCACCTCCTGACAGGGCGGGCACTGAAGCTTTCTTT
CDR3aa: CASSPPPDRAGTEAFF
d_gene: TRBD1
j_gene: TRBJ1-1
abundance: NA
len: 16
v_gene: TRBV18

CDR3nt: TGTGCCAGCAGTTTAGGGGCAGTCTATGGCTACACCTTC
CDR3aa: CASSLGAVYGYTF
d_gene: NA
j_gene: TRBJ1-2
abundance: NA
len: 13
v_gene: TRBV12-3/TRBV12-4

CDR3nt: TGCGCCAGCAGCTTGGGGGAACAGGGGACTGAGCAGTTCTTC
CDR3aa: CASSLGEQGTEQFF
d_gene: TRBD1
j_gene: TRBJ2-1
abundance: NA
len: 14
v_gene: TRBV5-1

CDR3nt: TGTGCCTGGAGTGCGACAGGGGGGAATTCACCCCTCCACTTT
CDR3aa: CAWSATGGNSPLHF
d_gene: TRBD1
j_gene: TRBJ1-6
abundance: NA
len: 14
v_gene: TRBV30

CDR3nt: TGTGCCAGCTCACCACAGGACACCAATCAGCCCCAGCATTTT
CDR3aa: CASSPQDTNQPQHF
d_gene: NA
j_gene: TRBJ1-5
abundance: NA
len: 14
v_gene: TRBV18

CDR3nt: TGTGCCAGCAGCCCGGGACTAGCGGGGCATGATACGCAGTATTTT
CDR3aa: CASSPGLAGHDTQYF
d_gene: TRBD2
j_gene: TRBJ2-3
abundance: NA
len: 15
v_gene: TRBV9

CDR3nt: TGTGCCAGCTCACCACCGTGGGGGGTCCTAGCCAAAAACATTCAGTACTTC
CDR3aa: CASSPPWGVLAKNIQYF
d_gene: NA
j_gene: TRBJ2-4
abundance: NA
len: 17
v_gene: TRBV18